This is a list of T cell receptor beta chains from one sample in a study of T cell repertoires in cytomegalovirus infection. TCRdb called the reads again in MiXCR, with one record for every CDR3 protein. The table includes more than 400,000 distinct CDR3 sequences, less than 30% detected once. What was sequenced was PBMCs. The receptor source for this set is a human donor in good health (CMV status not recorded). Some clones in this sample may be carry-over from other donors' samples. Each CDR3 is given with its conserved first and last residue. The D gene is left open where the match is weak. Size is omitted from some rows. Given values are once, few, many or a class for expanded clones.

abundance	d_gene	v_gene	j_gene	CDR3nt	CDR3aa
many	-	TRBV7-8	TRBJ1-1	TGTGCCAGCAGCACACAGGTCGATACTGAAGCTTTCTTT	CASSTQVDTEAFF
-	-	TRBV2	TRBJ2-5	TGTGCCAGCAGTGAAGCGTTGCCGGGGGAGACCCAGTACTTC	CASSEALPGETQYF
many	-	TRBV7-6	TRBJ2-7	TGTGCCAGCAGCTTAACTCCGGGACGACCTAACGAGCAGTACTTC	CASSLTPGRPNEQYF
once	-	TRBV4-1	TRBJ1-1	TGCGCCAGCAGCCGCCCGGGGGGCGTGAACACTGAAGCTTTCTTT	CASSRPGGVNTEAFF
many	-	TRBV7-8	TRBJ2-7	TGTGCCAGCAGCATGAGAAGTCCAGGGGACTACGAGCAGTACTTC	CASSMRSPGDYEQYF
few	-	TRBV2	TRBJ1-5	TGTGCCAGCAGGAGACAGTGGGGCCAGCCCCAGCATTTT	CASRRQWGQPQHF
-	TRBD2	TRBV19	TRBJ2-1	TGTGCCACCCTTAGCGGGAGTTATGAGCAGTTCTTC	CATLSGSYEQFF
few	-	TRBV23-1	TRBJ2-3	TGCGCCAGCAGTCACCTTAGCACAGATACGCAGTATTTT	CASSHLSTDTQYF
-	TRBD2	TRBV15	TRBJ2-5	TGTGCCACCAGCAGTCCGGGACTAGCGAGTGTGGGGGACCAGTACTTC	CATSSPGLASVGDQYF
-	-	TRBV20-1	TRBJ1-5	TGCAGTGCTAGTCGATCCGGGGAATACAATCAGCCCCAGCATTTT	CSASRSGEYNQPQHF
-	TRBD1	TRBV2	TRBJ1-2	TGTGCCAGCAGTTGGGGACAGGGGGAATCTGGCTACACCTTC	CASSWGQGESGYTF
many	TRBD2	TRBV7-6	TRBJ2-5	TGTGCCAGCAGCTTTGGGGCCGGGACTAGCGGGAGGAACCAAGAGACCCAGTACTTC	CASSFGAGTSGRNQETQYF
-	TRBD2	TRBV20-1	TRBJ2-1	TGCAGTGTAAGACGGCGGGAGGGCCTCAATGAGCAGTTCTTC	CSVRRREGLNEQFF
-	-	TRBV3-1	TRBJ1-5	TGTGCCAGCAGCCAAAAATACCCGACGAGGGATCAGCCCCAGCATTTT	CASSQKYPTRDQPQHF
-	-	TRBV12-3/TRBV12-4	TRBJ1-5	TGTGCCAGCAGCCATCTGCGAGGTATAGGCCAGCCCCAGCATTTT	CASSHLRGIGQPQHF
-	-	TRBV7-3	TRBJ2-3	TGTGCCAGCAGCTCCGGGAACCAACGCTGGGATACGCAGTATTTT	CASSSGNQRWDTQYF
few	-	TRBV12-3/TRBV12-4	TRBJ1-4	TGTGCCAGCAGTCATTCACAGGGACGTACTAATGAAAAACTGTTTTTT	CASSHSQGRTNEKLFF
-	-	TRBV12-3/TRBV12-4	TRBJ2-1	TGTGCCAGCAGTTTTGGTGGCGAATCCTACAATGAGCAGTTCTTC	CASSFGGESYNEQFF
-	-	TRBV13	TRBJ1-1	TGTGCCAGCAGCCACCGGAGAGGGGCCATACCTAACACTGAAGCTTTCTTT	CASSHRRGAIPNTEAFF
few	-	TRBV7-9	TRBJ1-4	TGTGCCAGCAGCTTATTCCCCGGTGCAACTAATGAAAAACTGTTTTTT	CASSLFPGATNEKLFF
few	TRBD2	TRBV12-3/TRBV12-4	TRBJ2-1	TGTGCCAGCAGTGACGTAGGAGCGGGAGACGAGCAGTTCTTC	CASSDVGAGDEQFF
few	-	TRBV4-1	TRBJ2-1	TGCGCCAGCAGCCAAGAGAACTACTCGAATGAGCAGTTCTTC	CASSQENYSNEQFF
-	-	TRBV19	TRBJ1-2	TGTGCCAGTTCCGCCTATGGCTACACCTTC	CASSAYGYTF
many	-	TRBV12-3/TRBV12-4	TRBJ2-5	TGTGCCAGCAGCTACGGGACAATACAAGAGACCCAGTACTTC	CASSYGTIQETQYF
few	TRBD1	TRBV19	TRBJ1-5	TGTGCCAGTAGTACCCGGGACAGAAATAGCAATCAGCCCCAGCATTTT	CASSTRDRNSNQPQHF
-	-	TRBV20-1	TRBJ2-2	TGCAGTGCTAGAGATAGGAGGGCTCTGGGCGGGGAGCTGTTTTTT	CSARDRRALGGELFF
-	-	TRBV5-3	TRBJ2-2	TGTGCCAGCAGCTCAGGGGTCGTGAACACCGGGGAGCTGTTTTTT	CASSSGVVNTGELFF
few	TRBD2	TRBV6-1	TRBJ2-2	TGTGCCAGCAGTGCACCCGGACTAGCGGGAGGGCTCGGGGAGCTGTTTTTT	CASSAPGLAGGLGELFF
-	TRBD2	TRBV19	TRBJ2-5	TGTGCCAGTAGTATAATCCGGGGACTAGCGGGAGTTGAGACCCAGTACTTC	CASSIIRGLAGVETQYF
once	TRBD1	TRBV29-1	TRBJ1-2	TGCAGCGTCTCAGGGGGCTGGGGCTACACCTTC	CSVSGGWGYTF
-	TRBD2	TRBV27	TRBJ2-7	TGTGCCAGCAGTCCCTGGGGGGGACGCGAGCAGTACTTC	CASSPWGGREQYF
-	TRBD2	TRBV20-1	TRBJ2-3	TGCAGTGCTAGAGATGTTAGCGGGAGAGGCACAGATACGCAGTATTTT	CSARDVSGRGTDTQYF
-	-	TRBV10-3	TRBJ2-1	TGTGCCATCAGTGAGACAGTCGACCTGTACAATGAGCAGTTCTTC	CAISETVDLYNEQFF
-	TRBD2	TRBV15	TRBJ2-4	TGTGCCACCAGCAGAGATTTTAGCGGGAGCGGAAACATTCAGTACTTC	CATSRDFSGSGNIQYF
few	TRBD2	TRBV11-3	TRBJ2-2	TGTGCCAGCAGCTTATCCGGACGGGGACTAGCGGTATACACCGGGGAGCTGTTTTTT	CASSLSGRGLAVYTGELFF
-	-	TRBV7-2	TRBJ1-1	TGTGCCAGCAGCTTAAATCTGAGCCCTGAAGCTTTCTTT	CASSLNLSPEAFF
few	-	TRBV6-6	TRBJ2-5	TGTGCCAGCAGTACCTACAGGATAGAGACCCAGTACTTC	CASSTYRIETQYF
-	-	TRBV6-2/TRBV6-3	TRBJ2-1	TGTGCCAGCAGACTGACTCCCATCTCCTACAATGAGCAGTTCTTC	CASRLTPISYNEQFF
-	-	TRBV20-1	TRBJ2-1	TGCAGTGCTAGTCTTAATCTTGATGAGCAGTTCTTC	CSASLNLDEQFF
many	TRBD1	TRBV7-9	TRBJ2-5	TGTGCCAGCAGCCGCCGGGACAGGGTGCAAGAGACCCAGTACTTC	CASSRRDRVQETQYF
-	-	TRBV29-1	TRBJ1-5	TGCAGCGTTGCCCAGCAGGCTAATCAGCCCCAGCATTTT	CSVAQQANQPQHF
many	-	TRBV7-2	TRBJ2-2	TGTGCCAGCAGCTTAGAGCGCGGGGCAGGGGGTGCCGGGGAGCTGTTTTTT	CASSLERGAGGAGELFF